A selection of T cell receptor beta chains follows, all from one sample in a study of identical twins. TCRdb re-called the 5' RACE reads through MiXCR, storing one row per CDR3 protein. The sample lists around 340,000 distinct CDR3 sequences, approximately 13% occurring once. These sequences were also reported in another study, on yellow fever vaccine responses in identical twins.

The sample comprised CD8+ T cells sorted from blood. These receptors originate from a woman aged 18-30 years in good health. Both conserved end residues are part of each CDR3. A D gene is named only where the DNA matches it firmly. Size values are once, few and many counts, or a class for expanded clones, and some rows have none.

.,TRBV9,TRBJ2-5,few,13,TGTGCCAGCAGCGTGGGAATTAAGGAGACCCAGTACTTC,CASSVGIKETQYF
.,TRBV18,TRBJ2-3,.,19,TGTGCCAGCTCACCCTTCTCGGGACTCCCAACCCCGGGCACAGATACGCAGTATTTT,CASSPFSGLPTPGTDTQYF
TRBD1,TRBV12-3/TRBV12-4,TRBJ1-1,few,14,TGTGCCAGCAGTTTAAGGCAGGGGGCCACTGAAGCTTTCTTT,CASSLRQGATEAFF
.,TRBV7-9,TRBJ2-5,few,16,TGTGCCAGCAGCCCCTCCCAATACCTAGGGAGAGAGACCCAGTACTTC,CASSPSQYLGRETQYF
TRBD1,TRBV11-2,TRBJ2-1,few,16,TGTGCCAGCAGCTTAGTGCCGGGACAGGGGGCGAATGAGCAGTTCTTC,CASSLVPGQGANEQFF
.,TRBV7-8,TRBJ2-1,few,15,TGTGCCAGCAGCTTAGGGGCTAGCGCCTACAATGAGCAGTTCTTC,CASSLGASAYNEQFF
.,TRBV7-9,TRBJ2-7,few,16,TGTGCCAGCAGCTTCAATTCAGGGGCGGACTCCTACGAGCAGTACTTC,CASSFNSGADSYEQYF
.,TRBV20-1,TRBJ1-1,.,14,TGCAGTGCTCCCGGGCTCCCTCTGAACACTGAAGCTTTCTTT,CSAPGLPLNTEAFF
.,TRBV27,TRBJ2-7,few,13,TGTGCCAGCAGTTCCCGTGGGGCCTACGAGCAGTACTTC,CASSSRGAYEQYF
TRBD2,TRBV20-1,TRBJ2-1,.,20,TGCAGTGCTAGGGGTTCCGGGACTAGCGGGGGGCCGCCTTTTTACAATGAGCAGTTCTTC,CSARGSGTSGGPPFYNEQFF
TRBD1,TRBV12-5,TRBJ2-4,.,16,TGTGCTAGTGGCCCTGGGACAGGGGTGACCAAAAACATTCAGTACTTC,CASGPGTGVTKNIQYF
.,TRBV5-1,TRBJ2-7,many,15,TGCGCCAGCAGCTTGGAGCAGGGACGGTCCTACGAGCAGTACTTC,CASSLEQGRSYEQYF
.,TRBV12-3/TRBV12-4,TRBJ2-1,many,10,TGTGCCAGCTTCCCCAATGAGCAGTTCTTC,CASFPNEQFF
.,TRBV12-3/TRBV12-4,TRBJ1-1,many,14,TGTGCCAGCAGTTCCGGGACCGTGAACACTGAAGCTTTCTTT,CASSSGTVNTEAFF
.,TRBV5-1,TRBJ2-3,many,13,TGCGCCAGCAGCTTTTCCAGCACAGATACGCAGTATTTT,CASSFSSTDTQYF
TRBD1,TRBV9,TRBJ1-2,few,11,TGTGCCAGCAGCATACAGGGGAGCTACACCTTC,CASSIQGSYTF
.,TRBV12-3/TRBV12-4,TRBJ2-2,.,15,TGTGCCAGCAGTTTCAGGCCCCTGAACACCGGGGAGCTGTTTTTT,CASSFRPLNTGELFF